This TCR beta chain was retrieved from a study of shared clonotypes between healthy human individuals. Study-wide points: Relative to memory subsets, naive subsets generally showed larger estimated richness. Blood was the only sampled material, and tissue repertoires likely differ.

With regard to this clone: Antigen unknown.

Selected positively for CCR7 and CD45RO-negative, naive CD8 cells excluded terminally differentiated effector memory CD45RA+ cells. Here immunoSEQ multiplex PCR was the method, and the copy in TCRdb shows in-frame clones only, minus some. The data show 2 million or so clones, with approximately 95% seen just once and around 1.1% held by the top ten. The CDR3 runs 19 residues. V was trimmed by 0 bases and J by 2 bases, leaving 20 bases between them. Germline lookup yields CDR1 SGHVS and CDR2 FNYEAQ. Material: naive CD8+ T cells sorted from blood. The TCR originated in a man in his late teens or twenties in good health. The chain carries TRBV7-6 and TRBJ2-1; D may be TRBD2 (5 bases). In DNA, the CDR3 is TGTGCCAGCAGCTTAGCGATGGCGGGTGCCCCTTCCCCCTACAATGAGCAGTTCTTC. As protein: CASSLAMAGAPSPYNEQFF. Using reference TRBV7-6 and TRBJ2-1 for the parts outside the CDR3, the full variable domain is GAGVSQSPRYKVTKRGQDVALRCDPISGHVSLYWYRQALGQGPEFLTYFNYEAQQDKSGLPNDRFSAERPEGSISTLTIQRTEQRDSAMYRCASSLAMAGAPSPYNEQFFGPGTRLTVL.